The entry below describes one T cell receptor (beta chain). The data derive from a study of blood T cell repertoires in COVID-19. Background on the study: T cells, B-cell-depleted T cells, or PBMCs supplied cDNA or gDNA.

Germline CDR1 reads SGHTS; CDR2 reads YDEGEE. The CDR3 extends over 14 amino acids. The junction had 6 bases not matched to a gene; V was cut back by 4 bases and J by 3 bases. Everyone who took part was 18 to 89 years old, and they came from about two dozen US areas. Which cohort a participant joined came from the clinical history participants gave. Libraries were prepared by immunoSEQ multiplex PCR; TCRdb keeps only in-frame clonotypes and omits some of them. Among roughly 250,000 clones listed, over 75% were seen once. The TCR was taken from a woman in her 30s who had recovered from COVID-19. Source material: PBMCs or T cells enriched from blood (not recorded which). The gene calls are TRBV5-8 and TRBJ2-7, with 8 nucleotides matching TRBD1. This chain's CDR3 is CASSQQGVYYEQYF. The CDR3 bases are TGTGCCAGCAGCCAACAGGGGGTCTACTACGAGCAGTACTTC.